Listed here is a single T cell receptor (beta chain). As yet, its antigen is unknown. Data came from immunoSEQ multiplex PCR; TCRdb stores just in-frame clones and leaves some out. The sample includes some 1,600,000 clones, 95% to 99% of them seen just once. This sample is drawn from a study of shared clonotypes between healthy human individuals. Whole-study findings and limits: Clonotypes not shared had lower generation probabilities than those common to all four donors. The sharing of 5% to 6.5% of naive CD4 clonotypes was seen across a handful of donors.

Sequencing used naive CD4+ T cells sorted from blood. As to subset: CD45RA+ positively selected. The receptor was isolated from a man aged 30 to 39 in good health.

The CDR3 loop is CARGGEGANVLTF. In DNA form, the CDR3 reads TGTGCCCGCGGGGGGGAAGGGGCCAACGTCCTGACTTTC. This chain links TRBV2 with TRBJ2-6; 9 bases agree with TRBD2. The CDR3 consists of 13 residues. V shed 11 bases and J 4 bases; nucleotides not matched to a gene: 3. Germline loops: CDR1 SNHLY, CDR2 FYNNEI.